Listed here are 13 T cell receptor beta chains from one sample, sequenced in a study of blood T cells in healthy people across ages. Through a sample-barcoded 5' primer and a J-beta primer mix, a second PCR was run for roughly 7 to 11 cycles. TCRdb analysed the 5' RACE reads with MiXCR anew, one entry per CDR3 protein. This sample yields approximately 730,000 distinct CDR3 sequences, of which roughly 45% are seen a single time; 20% to 25% belongs to the top ten. Sample: blood. Source of these receptors: a woman aged 55 to 70 in good health.

This clonotype was seen a few times. This chain connects TRBV20-1 to TRBJ2-3; 7 bases map to TRBD2. The ends lost 5 bases at V and 1 base at J; junction bases unmatched: 6. Germline CDR1 reads DFQATT; CDR2 reads SNEGSKA (reference sequence). The CDR3 spans 14 residues. The CDR3 DNA reads TGCAGTGCTCTTCCTAGCGGACGCACAGATACGCAGTATTTT. This codes for CSALPSGRTDTQYF.

In this sample, this clonotype turned up a few times. The V and J genes are TRBV7-2 and TRBJ1-2; D is uncertain. The germline gives CDR1 SGHTA, CDR2 FQGNSA. V was shortened by 1 base and J by 3 bases, with 12 bases between the two germline ends. This CDR3 is built from 15 residues. The CDR3 loop reads CASSLEEFRHYGYTF. The CDR3 DNA reads as TGTGCCAGCAGCTTAGAGGAGTTTCGGCACTATGGCTACACCTTC. The full variable domain, in which reference TRBV7-2 and TRBJ1-2 provide the parts outside the CDR3, is GAGVSQSPSNKVTEKGKDVELRCDPISGHTALYWYRQSLGQGLEFLIYFQGNSAPDKSGLPSDRFSAERTGGSVSTLTIQRTQQEDSAVYLCASSLEEFRHYGYTFGSGTRLTVV.

This clonotype was seen only a few times. This chain links TRBV5-8 with TRBJ2-5; TRBD1 might be the D (5 bases). Germline loops: CDR1 SGHTS, CDR2 YDEGEE. The CDR3 is made up of 11 amino acids. V was cut by 6 bases and J by 2 bases, with 5 bases left in between. The CDR3 is CASNRQETQYF. Written as DNA, the CDR3 is TGTGCCAGCAACAGGCAAGAGACCCAGTACTTC.

The chain recombines TRBV9 with TRBJ2-1; D possibly corresponds to TRBD2 (6 bases). The germline V and J ends were trimmed by 3 bases and 4 bases, with 14 bases remaining between them. The V gene's germline CDR1 is SGDLS and CDR2 YYNGEE. The CDR3 is 15 amino acids. The CDR3, as DNA: TGTGCCAGCAGCGCCTCGGGACTCAATTACAATGAGCAGTTCTTC. It encodes CASSASGLNYNEQFF.

This rearrangement joins TRBV5-1 to TRBJ2-3, with TRBD2 matching over 10 bases. Trimming took 7 bases from V and 1 from J; bases not matched to a gene: 6. This CDR3 has 15 amino acids. CDR1 is SGHRS and CDR2 is YFSETQ in the germline V gene. CDR3 DNA sequence: TGCGCCAGCGGTACTCTAGCGGGGGGCACAGATACGCAGTATTTT. As protein: CASGTLAGGTDTQYF.

This chain connects TRBV4-1 to TRBJ2-1; TRBD2 is a possible D gene (6 bases). The CDR3 contains 12 residues. Trimming removed 11 bases from V and 7 bases from J, with 15 bases in between. Germline-derived CDR1 and CDR2 are MGHRA and YSYEKL. This CDR3 is CAAKKEGNEQFF. CDR3 nucleotides: TGCGCCGCTAAAAAGGAGGGGAATGAGCAGTTCTTC.

The chain couples TRBV6-5 to TRBJ1-5, with D maybe TRBD1 (5 bases). CDR3 size: 14 residues. Germline values: CDR1 MNHEY, CDR2 SVGAGI. Between the trimmed V and J ends, which lost 6 bases and 6 bases, there was a span of 15 bases. In nucleotides, the CDR3 is TGTGCCAGCAGAGACGGACAAGGAGCTCAGCCCCAGCATTTT. Translated: CASRDGQGAQPQHF.

Ten or more counts support this clonotype. This chain connects TRBV29-1 to TRBJ2-1, with 13 bases lining up with TRBD2. Germline V CDR1 and CDR2: SQVTM, ANQGSEA. The CDR3 length is 19 residues. The junction had 9 bases not matched to a gene; V was cut back by 1 base and J by 0 bases. CDR3 in amino acids: CSVEAGLAGPTSSYNEQFF. The CDR3 nucleotides read TGCAGCGTTGAAGCGGGACTAGCGGGACCAACCAGCTCCTACAATGAGCAGTTCTTC.

This chain links TRBV27 with TRBJ2-1, with D possibly TRBD1 on 6 matching bases. V shed 2 bases and J shed 6 bases, with 11 bases lying between them. CDR1 and CDR2 from the germline V gene are MNHEY and SMNVEV (reference sequence). This CDR3 spans 14 amino acids. The CDR3 bases are TGTGCCAGCAGTTTACGTCAGGGGACCAATGAGCAGTTCTTC. Encoded protein: CASSLRQGTNEQFF.

CDR3 loop: CSVAAPNYGYTF. CDR3 nucleotide sequence: TGCAGCGTTGCCGCGCCCAACTATGGCTACACCTTC. The chain employs TRBV29-1 and TRBJ1-2, with unresolved D. Trimming took off 4 bases at V and 2 bases at J, with 8 bases between the two ends. Germline loops: CDR1 SQVTM, CDR2 ANQGSEA. The CDR3 loop spans 12 amino acids.

The sample holds a few counts of this clonotype. The V call is TRBV30, the J call TRBJ1-4; D gene uncertain. This CDR3 comprises 11 residues. Trimming pared 4 bases from V and 2 bases from J, leaving 2 bases between. CDR1 GTSNPN and CDR2 SVGIG come from the germline V gene (reference sequence). Here the CDR3 reads CAWITNEKLFF. The CDR3 DNA sequence: TGTGCCTGGATCACTAATGAAAAACTGTTTTTT.

V and J are TRBV20-1 and TRBJ2-5; 10 positions agree with TRBD2. With 6 bases clipped from V and 8 bases from J, the junction kept 15 bases outside the gene matches. Germline values: CDR1 DFQATT, CDR2 SNEGSKA (reference sequence). There are 15 residues in the CDR3. The CDR3 here is CSALGLAAAGRTQYF. In nucleotides, the CDR3 is TGCAGTGCCTTAGGACTAGCGGCAGCGGGCCGCACCCAGTACTTC.

This clonotype was observed many times. The gene calls are TRBV29-1 and TRBJ2-1; 10 bases are shared with TRBD2. V lost 7 bases, J lost 7 bases, and 19 bases stayed unmatched. The CDR3 is 17 amino acids. Germline V gives CDR1 SQVTM, CDR2 ANQGSEA. CDR3 sequence: CSAAPQGSSGSPNEQFF. In DNA form, the CDR3 reads TGCAGCGCCGCGCCCCAGGGGTCTAGCGGGAGCCCGAATGAGCAGTTCTTC.